The 23 T cell receptor beta chains given below trace back to one sample, sequenced in a study of spatial heterogeneity in lung cancer. Broader study findings: Counts of expanded intratumoral alpha and beta TCRs tracked tumor mutation counts.

The time point: sample taken at primary tumor resection. TCRdb analysed the 5' RACE reads with MiXCR anew, one entry per CDR3 protein. The sample lists under 14,000 distinct CDR3 sequences; about 8% were seen once. No antigen has been identified for these receptors. The sequences come from lung tumor tissue, collected at surgery. The receptors were sampled from a female donor with early-stage non-small cell lung cancer.

This clonotype is classed as medium-sized. The J gene is TRBJ1-1, the V gene TRBV2; a weak D match, TRBD1 (6 bases). The CDR3 covers 13 residues. Deletions cut 6 bases from V and 7 bases from J, with 15 bases between. Per the germline V gene, CDR1 is SNHLY and CDR2 is FYNNEI. The CDR3 nucleotides read TGTGCCAGCAGCGCAACAGGGCGCGGTGAAGCTTTCTTT. Its translation is CASSATGRGEAFF.

At least ten counts were recorded for this clonotype. The V gene is TRBV5-1, the J gene TRBJ2-3; D uncertain. The V end lost 4 bases, the J end lost 2 bases, and 11 bases lay between the germline ends. This CDR3 has 14 residues. Germline assignment: CDR1 SGHRS and CDR2 YFSETQ. The CDR3 region is CASSLTGATDTQYF. CDR3 sequence (DNA): TGCGCCAGCAGCCTAACGGGCGCCACAGATACGCAGTATTTT.

The sample holds many counts of this clonotype. The V gene is TRBV5-1, the J gene TRBJ2-6, with D uncertain. Trimming cost V 1 base and J 3 bases, with 8 bases left between them. This CDR3 is 15 amino acids long. Germline loops: CDR1 SGHRS, CDR2 YFSETQ. CDR3 nucleotide sequence: TGCGCCAGCAGCTTGCCTCTGCGTGGGGCCAACGTCCTGACTTTC. Its translation: CASSLPLRGANVLTF.

This clonotype was detected many times. The rearrangement links TRBV9 to TRBJ2-7, with D perhaps given as TRBD1 or TRBD2 (5 bases each). Trimming shortened V by 3 bases and J by 0 bases, and 13 bases separated the two germline ends. Germline V lookup: CDR1 SGDLS, CDR2 YYNGEE. The CDR3 sequence is 15 residues long. The chain's CDR3 is CASSDGAGSSYEQYF. The CDR3 DNA reads TGTGCCAGCAGCGACGGGGCAGGGAGCTCCTACGAGCAGTACTTC.

In this sample, this clonotype turned up once. Possible read error: a much larger clone is one base away. V gene TRBV30 combines with J gene TRBJ1-5; no clear D. The CDR3 is made up of 14 amino acids. Germline loops: CDR1 GTSNPN, CDR2 SVGIG (reference sequence). In DNA, the CDR3 is TGTGCCTGGAGTGCGGCGTATAGCAATCAGGCCCAGCATTTT. The encoded protein is CAWSAAYSNQAQHF.

This clonotype was seen at least ten times. This chain's CDR3 is CASQGNNQPQHF. DNA for the CDR3: TGTGCCAGCCAGGGGAACAATCAGCCCCAGCATTTT. The chain carries TRBV5-6 and TRBJ1-5, with D maybe TRBD1 (6 bases). The V gene's germline CDR1 is SGHDT and CDR2 YYEEEE. V shed 7 bases and J shed 3 bases, with 8 bases lying between them. This CDR3 has 12 amino acids.

This clonotype has just a few counts. The chain is built from TRBV27 and TRBJ2-4; D assignment may be TRBD1 or TRBD2 (5 bases each). The V end was cut by 5 bases, the J end by 2 bases, with 19 bases between. Germline loops: CDR1 MNHEY, CDR2 SMNVEV (reference sequence). The CDR3 sequence is 17 residues long. The CDR3 spells CASSPLQGAGTKNIQYF. CDR3 coding DNA: TGTGCCAGCAGTCCCCTCCAAGGGGCCGGGACCAAAAACATTCAGTACTTC.

In this sample, this clonotype turned up a few times. The chain has TRBV7-6 and TRBJ2-7; TRBD2 aligns across 9 bases. The CDR3 has 14 residues. Germline assignment: CDR1 SGHVS and CDR2 FNYEAQ. V was clipped by 5 bases and J by 2 bases; unmatched bases: 4. In DNA, the CDR3 is TGTGCCAGCAGCCCGACTAGCGGCCCCTACGAGCAGTACTTC. It is translated as CASSPTSGPYEQYF.

This clonotype has only a few counts. The V and J genes are TRBV20-1 and TRBJ2-2; D is unclear. CDR3 length: 12 amino acids. In germline, CDR1 is DFQATT, CDR2 SNEGSKA (reference sequence). Deletions cut 1 base from V and 6 bases from J, with 6 bases between. The CDR3 spells CSARAESGELFF. The CDR3 DNA follows: TGCAGTGCTAGAGCCGAATCCGGGGAGCTGTTTTTT.

V usage is TRBV29-1 and J usage is TRBJ2-3, with 13 positions matching TRBD2. V shed 5 bases, J shed 0 bases, and the junction held 11 bases outside the gene matches. Germline loops: CDR1 SQVTM, CDR2 ANQGSEA. This CDR3 has 18 residues. CDR3 DNA: TGCAGCGTTACCGCCCGACTAGCGGGGGGTTCTAGCACAGATACGCAGTATTTT. Its protein is CSVTARLAGGSSTDTQYF.

This clonotype came up many times. This CDR3 reads CASSLWGGTTEAFF. The CDR3 coding sequence is TGTGCCAGCAGTCTCTGGGGGGGGACCACTGAAGCTTTCTTT. This chain connects TRBV12-3 or TRBV12-4 to TRBJ1-1; D is perhaps TRBD1 (5 bases). V lost 5 bases and J lost 4, with 14 bases in between. The CDR3 contains 14 residues.

The chain recombines TRBV5-1 with TRBJ2-7; D not certain. CDR1 is SGHRS, CDR2 YFSETQ, per germline. Between the trimmed V and J ends, which lost 0 bases and 0 bases, there was a span of 10 bases. The CDR3 extends over 15 amino acids. This CDR3 reads CASSLAGQNSYEQYF. CDR3 nucleotides: TGCGCCAGCAGCTTGGCCGGGCAGAACTCCTACGAGCAGTACTTC.

Judged by abundance, this clonotype is medium-sized. This chain uses TRBV12-3 or TRBV12-4 with TRBJ1-6; a possible D gene is TRBD1 (6 bases). The CDR3 spans 13 residues. V gave up 8 bases and J gave up 6 bases, with 11 bases separating them. CDR3 sequence reads: CASLFRGNSPLHF. CDR3 DNA sequence: TGTGCCAGCCTTTTCAGGGGTAATTCACCCCTCCACTTT.

The table lists this clonotype with many counts. The rearrangement uses TRBV5-1 and TRBJ1-4, with TRBD1 identical over 8 bases. Unmatched junction bases numbered 8, after V lost 2 bases and J lost 8 bases. Germline V lookup: CDR1 SGHRS, CDR2 YFSETQ. The CDR3 spans 15 residues. The CDR3 region has the DNA TGCGCCAGCAGCTTCTCCGGGACAGGCGAGGAAAAACTGTTTTTT. It yields the protein CASSFSGTGEEKLFF.

This clonotype was counted only a few times. V is TRBV7-2 and J is TRBJ2-6; D call uncertain. CDR1 is SGHTA and CDR2 is FQGNSA in the germline V gene. V was pared by 6 bases and J by 0 bases, with 6 bases between. The CDR3 sequence is 14 residues long. CDR3: CASRDSSGANVLTF. The CDR3 DNA reads as TGTGCCAGCAGGGATTCCTCTGGGGCCAACGTCCTGACTTTC.

This clonotype is labeled as medium-sized. This sequence joins TRBV5-1 and TRBJ2-2; TRBD1 might be the D (6 bases). The germline CDR1 and CDR2 sequences are SGHRS and YFSETQ. The CDR3 sequence is 16 residues long. Trimming stripped 4 bases from V and 4 bases from J, with 17 bases between. CDR3 sequence: CASSGSRGWSTGELFF. In DNA form, the CDR3 reads TGCGCCAGCAGCGGTTCCAGGGGATGGAGCACCGGGGAGCTGTTTTTT.

As for this clonotype: The germline gene is not matched at one end of the junction; a read error may be the cause. The V and J genes are TRBV12-3 or TRBV12-4 and TRBJ2-7, with a possible D match to TRBD1 (6 bases). There are 12 residues in the CDR3. The CDR3 coding sequence is TGTGCCAGTTCTCAGGGGATCTACGTGCAGTACTTC. Encoded protein: CASSQGIYVQYF.

At least ten counts were recorded for this clonotype. This chain links TRBV13 with TRBJ2-3, with TRBD2 matching 7 bases. CDR3 length: 14 residues. The germline V gene has CDR1 PRHDT and CDR2 FYEKMQ (reference sequence). With 1 base clipped from V and 4 bases from J, the junction kept 2 bases outside the gene matches. The CDR3 nucleotides are TGTGCCAGCAGCTTAGCGGGGGGAGCAGATACGCAGTATTTT. This translates into CASSLAGGADTQYF. The full variable domain, in which reference TRBV13 and TRBJ2-3 provide the parts outside the CDR3, is AAGVIQSPRHLIKEKRETATLKCYPIPRHDTVYWYQQGPGQDPQFLISFYEKMQSDKGSIPDRFSAQQFSDYHSELNMSSLELGDSALYFCASSLAGGADTQYFGPGTRLTVL.

This clonotype is classed as medium-sized. The chain joins TRBV9 to TRBJ2-5; D unclear. CDR1 and CDR2 from the germline V gene are SGDLS and YYNGEE. This CDR3 is 11 amino acids long. V was shortened by 3 bases and J by 1 base, with 1 base between the two germline ends. The CDR3 spells CASSAQETQYF. CDR3 nucleotides: TGTGCCAGCAGCGCCCAAGAGACCCAGTACTTC. Supplemented by reference TRBV9 and TRBJ2-5, the full variable domain reads DSGVTQTPKHLITATGQRVTLRCSPRSGDLSVYWYQQSLDQGLQFLIQYYNGEERAKGNILERFSAQQFPDLHSELNLSSLELGDSALYFCASSAQETQYFGPGTRLLVL.

This clonotype was seen a few times. J is TRBJ2-3 and V is TRBV6-1; D may be TRBD1 (5 bases). The length of the CDR3 is 15 residues. Germline CDR1 and CDR2: MNHNS and SASEGT. Trimming pared 1 base from V and 1 base from J, leaving 9 bases between. The CDR3: CASSEEQVRTDTQYF. CDR3 DNA: TGTGCCAGCAGTGAAGAACAGGTTCGCACAGATACGCAGTATTTT.

Only one count was recorded for this clonotype. CDR3 residues: CAWSLGYEQYF. As DNA, the CDR3 is TGTGCCTGGAGTCTCGGGTACGAGCAGTACTTC. The chain recombines TRBV30 with TRBJ2-7, with D hard to call. The length of the CDR3 is 11 residues. V was clipped by 2 bases and J by 4 bases, with 6 bases between them. Germline assignment: CDR1 GTSNPN and CDR2 SVGIG (reference sequence).

There are many counts of this clonotype. CDR3 loop: CASSPSGGTGELFF. In DNA, the CDR3 is TGTGCCAGCAGCCCCTCCGGCGGGACCGGGGAGCTGTTTTTT. The J gene is TRBJ2-2, the V gene TRBV6-2 or TRBV6-3; a possible D gene is TRBD2 (5 bases). The germline CDR1 and CDR2 sequences are MNHEY and SVGEGT. V lost 6 bases, J lost 5 bases, and 13 bases lay in between. This CDR3 spans 14 amino acids.

This clonotype was seen at least ten times. The genes are TRBV12-3 or TRBV12-4 and TRBJ2-7; TRBD1 is a possible D gene (6 bases). V was cut by 4 bases and J by 4 bases, with 11 bases left in between. This CDR3 contains 13 residues. This chain's CDR3 is CASSSQGSYEQYF. The CDR3 region has the DNA TGTGCCAGCAGTTCGCAGGGGAGTTACGAGCAGTACTTC.